The 20 T cell receptor beta chains below were found in one sample sequenced in a study of T cell repertoires in cytomegalovirus infection. Which antigens these TCRs recognize remains unknown. TCRdb recomputed calls from the reads with MiXCR, one row per CDR3 protein. The sample lists over 100,000 distinct CDR3 sequences, 10% occurring once. Sample: PBMCs, sequenced either directly or after in vitro stimulation (not recorded which). The receptors derive from a human donor in good health (CMV status not recorded). Some clones in this sample may be carry-over from other donors' samples.

This clonotype was counted at least ten times. This chain links TRBV7-9 with TRBJ2-1; possible D gene TRBD1, 5 bases. Germline V CDR1 and CDR2: SEHNR, FQNEAQ (reference sequence). Trimming shortened V by 5 bases and J by 1 base, and 18 bases separated the two germline ends. The CDR3 sequence is 17 residues long. The CDR3 sequence is CASSPMAVQGSYNEQFF. CDR3 nucleotide sequence: TGTGCCAGCAGCCCAATGGCGGTTCAGGGTTCCTACAATGAGCAGTTCTTC.

This clonotype occurred many times. The chain recombines TRBV7-2 with TRBJ2-1, with TRBD2 as a possible D gene (5 bases). The length of the CDR3 is 14 residues. The V gene lost 5 bases and the J gene lost 5 bases, with 13 bases spanning the gap. Germline V gives CDR1 SGHTA, CDR2 FQGNSA. Written as DNA, the CDR3 is TGTGCCAGCAGCCCGGGGAGTAGAAACAATGAGCAGTTCTTC. As protein: CASSPGSRNNEQFF.

Ten or more counts support this clonotype. The chain carries TRBV5-6 and TRBJ2-1; 10 nucleotides line up with TRBD2. From germline, CDR1 is SGHDT and CDR2 YYEEEE. Trimming took 1 base from V and 7 from J; bases not matched to a gene: 2. CDR3 length: 14 residues. The CDR3 reads CASSLPSGRNEQFF. DNA for the CDR3: TGTGCCAGCAGCTTGCCTAGCGGGAGAAATGAGCAGTTCTTC.

This clonotype was recorded a few times. The rearrangement joins TRBV7-2 to TRBJ2-1; 7 positions match TRBD2. Germline V lookup: CDR1 SGHTA, CDR2 FQGNSA. Losses at the gene ends were 6 bases for V and 6 bases for J; bases not matched to a gene: 14. The CDR3 has 16 residues. CDR3 in DNA: TGTGCCAGCAGGAAAATGGGTCGGACTAGTGGCAATGAGCAGTTCTTC. This sequence encodes CASRKMGRTSGNEQFF.

Ten or more counts support this clonotype. The genes are TRBV28 and TRBJ1-1, with D maybe TRBD1 (5 bases). Trimming took 3 bases from V and 6 from J, leaving 17 bases between them. Germline V CDR1 and CDR2: MDHEN, SYDVKM. This CDR3 is 15 amino acids long. Here the CDR3 DNA reads TGTGCCAGCAGTTTCCCCATATCGACAGTCGCTGAAGCTTTCTTT. Translating gives CASSFPISTVAEAFF.

This clonotype was picked up many times. The V and J genes are TRBV12-3 or TRBV12-4 and TRBJ1-5, with D perhaps matching TRBD1 (5 bases). V was clipped by 6 bases and J by 4 bases, with 10 bases between them. The CDR3 covers 13 residues. In nucleotides, the CDR3 is TGTGCCAGCAGCCCGACAGTGAATCAGCCCCAGCATTTT. This encodes CASSPTVNQPQHF.

Ten or more counts support this clonotype. V and J are TRBV20-1 and TRBJ1-1, with D possibly being TRBD1 (6 bases). With 3 bases removed from V and 2 bases from J, the gap between germline ends came to 13 bases. Germline V gene data show CDR1 as DFQATT and CDR2 as SNEGSKA (reference sequence). The CDR3 contains 14 residues. The CDR3 nucleotides read TGCAGTGCTAGTAGGATGACAGGAAACACTGAAGCTTTCTTT. It yields the protein CSASRMTGNTEAFF.

The chain combines TRBV24-1 with TRBJ2-1; TRBD1 aligns across 10 bases. This CDR3 region has 19 residues. Germline assignment: CDR1 KGHDR and CDR2 SFDVKD. The trim removed 4 bases at V and 1 base at J, leaving 12 bases unmatched. The CDR3 bases are TGTGCCACCAGTGACTCCGGGACAGGGGAGGGGGCGTCCTACAATGAGCAGTTCTTC. This encodes CATSDSGTGEGASYNEQFF.

This clonotype appeared a few times. The chain is built from TRBV4-3 and TRBJ1-6; TRBD1 might be the D (6 bases). CDR1 is LGHNA and CDR2 is YSLEER in the germline V gene. CDR3 length: 14 amino acids. Trimming took 3 bases from V and 7 from J, leaving 10 bases between them. In DNA, the CDR3 is TGCGCCAGCAGCCAGGCAGGGGAAAATTCACCCCTCCACTTT. As protein: CASSQAGENSPLHF.

There are a few counts of this clonotype. The gene calls are TRBV20-1 and TRBJ1-2; no reliable D call. The CDR3 spans 14 residues. Trimming removed 4 bases from V and 7 bases from J, with 19 bases in between. CDR1 is DFQATT, CDR2 SNEGSKA, per germline (reference sequence). CDR3 DNA sequence: TGCAGTGCTACAGTGGGCCCCACTTCTAGTGGCTACACCTTC. Its translation is CSATVGPTSSGYTF.

This clonotype has ten or more counts. The gene calls are TRBV27 and TRBJ1-1; D perhaps matches TRBD1 (5 bases). Trimming took 6 bases from V and 1 from J, leaving 15 bases between them. The CDR3 consists of 15 residues. Germline V gene lookup returns CDR1 MNHEY and CDR2 SMNVEV (reference sequence). The CDR3 region has the DNA TGTGCCAGCAGGCTAGGGGCAGGTCAGAACACTGAAGCTTTCTTT. Encoded protein: CASRLGAGQNTEAFF.

This clonotype was observed a single time. The rearrangement links TRBV9 to TRBJ1-2; 12 positions agree with TRBD1. Germline values: CDR1 SGDLS, CDR2 YYNGEE. The CDR3 runs to 17 residues. V dropped 4 bases and J dropped 8; count of bases not matched to a gene: 15. The CDR3 nucleotides read TGTGCCAGCAGCCGGGGACAGGGGGCCGTGAGAGGTTGGGGCTACACCTTC. The encoded protein is CASSRGQGAVRGWGYTF.

On this clonotype: Its ends do not fully match the called genes, so a read error is possible. The chain couples TRBV15 to TRBJ2-1; 8 bases align to TRBD2. The CDR3 extends over 15 amino acids. CDR1 and CDR2 (germline): LNHNV, YYDKDF (reference sequence). CDR3 in DNA: TGTGCCACCAGCAGAGATAGCGGGGAGTACAATGAGCAGCTCTTC. It yields the protein CATSRDSGEYNEQLF.

This chain uses TRBV29-1 with TRBJ2-7; D is unclear. V lost 4 bases and J 4 bases, leaving 8 bases between the germline ends. This CDR3 region has 11 residues. From germline, CDR1 is SQVTM and CDR2 ANQGSEA. CDR3 DNA sequence: TGCAGCGTTGTGGCGGATTACGAGCAGTACGTC. It is translated as CSVVADYEQYV.

The sample holds a few counts of this clonotype. The chain has TRBV12-3 or TRBV12-4 and TRBJ2-5, with D hard to call. V lost 7 bases, J lost 3 bases, and 18 bases lay in between. This CDR3 spans 15 amino acids. The CDR3 region is CASTYYQRNEETQYF. For the CDR3, the DNA is TGTGCCAGCACCTATTACCAGAGGAATGAAGAGACCCAGTACTTC.

The V gene is TRBV7-2, the J gene TRBJ2-3, with TRBD2 matching over 9 bases. CDR1 SGHTA and CDR2 FQGNSA come from the germline V gene. This CDR3 is 16 amino acids long. The junction had 8 bases not matched to a gene; V was cut back by 5 bases and J by 2 bases. The CDR3 DNA reads as TGTGCCAGCAGCCCGATAGCGGGAGCGTCCACAGATACGCAGTATTTT. Translated: CASSPIAGASTDTQYF.

This clonotype was found a few times. The CDR3 nucleotides read TGTGCCAGCAGTGAAAGGAGTAGCGGAAAGGAGACCCAGTACTTC. It yields the protein CASSERSSGKETQYF. The chain recombines TRBV6-1 with TRBJ2-5; D may be TRBD2 (6 bases). The CDR3 is 15 amino acids. Germline V gene sequence: CDR1 MNHNS, CDR2 SASEGT. V was pared by 2 bases and J by 5 bases, with 15 bases between.

The rearrangement links TRBV4-3 to TRBJ1-2, with D perhaps matching TRBD1 (6 bases). Trimming stripped 2 bases from V and 0 bases from J, with 13 bases between. This CDR3 comprises 16 residues. The V gene's germline CDR1 is LGHNA and CDR2 YSLEER. This CDR3 is CASSQSGTRSNYGYTF. The CDR3 DNA reads TGCGCCAGCAGCCAATCAGGGACAAGGTCTAACTATGGCTACACCTTC.

This clonotype was detected ten times or more. The chain recombines TRBV7-2 with TRBJ2-3; a weak D match, TRBD2 (6 bases). Trimming left V 5 bases short and J 5 bases short, with 14 bases between. The germline V gene encodes CDR1 SGHTA and CDR2 FQGNSA. This CDR3 has 14 amino acids. CDR3 coding DNA: TGTGCCAGCAGCCTGGATGGGACTTTAGATACGCAGTATTTT. This gives the protein CASSLDGTLDTQYF. The whole variable domain, remainder taken from reference TRBV7-2 and TRBJ2-3, is GAGVSQSPSNKVTEKGKDVELRCDPISGHTALYWYRQSLGQGLEFLIYFQGNSAPDKSGLPSDRFSAERTGGSVSTLTIQRTQQEDSAVYLCASSLDGTLDTQYFGPGTRLTVL.

To note about this clonotype: A much larger clone sits a single nucleotide away, making a read error possible. The rearrangement joins TRBV7-2 to TRBJ2-7; maybe TRBD2 (5 bases). Germline loops: CDR1 SGHTA, CDR2 FQGNSA. CDR3 length: 16 residues. V was cut by 0 bases and J by 2 bases, with 14 bases left in between. The CDR3 nucleotides read TGTGCCAGCAGCTTAGCGAGAGGGTACCGGACCTACGAGCAGTACTTC. Its translation is CASSLARGYRTYEQYF.